One sample yielded the 3 T cell receptor beta chains listed below, sequenced in a study of CD4 T cells in relation to SARS-CoV-2 and coronaviruses. Produced via immunoSEQ multiplex PCR; TCRdb's table is partial and in-frame only. The sample holds some 68,000 clones, just over 90% seen once. The unexposed donors gave CD4+ T cells in 2011-2018, prior to COVID-19. Input material: naive CD4+ T cells from PBMCs. Subset given: naive CD4+ T cells isolated by negative enrichment. These receptors originate from a human donor in good health.

The V and J genes are TRBV7-9 and TRBJ1-2, with TRBD1 as a possible D gene (5 bases). Germline-derived CDR1 and CDR2 are SEHNR and FQNEAQ (reference sequence). V gave up 5 bases and J gave up 3 bases, with 16 bases separating them. This CDR3 comprises 15 residues. CDR3 sequence: CASSPKGDKDYGYTF. CDR3 sequence (DNA): TGTGCCAGCAGCCCAAAAGGGGATAAAGACTATGGCTACACCTTC. The whole variable domain, filled in from reference TRBV7-9 and TRBJ1-2, reads DTGVSQNPRHKITKRGQNVTFRCDPISEHNRLYWYRQTLGQGPEFLTYFQNEAQLEKSRLLSDRFSAERPKGSFSTLEIQRTEQGDSAMYLCASSPKGDKDYGYTFGSGTRLTVV.

V gene TRBV20-1 combines with J gene TRBJ2-1; D might be TRBD2 (7 bases). V was clipped by 3 bases and J by 8 bases, with 14 bases between them. Per the germline V gene, CDR1 is DFQATT and CDR2 is SNEGSKA (reference sequence). The CDR3 sequence is 13 residues long. The CDR3 DNA reads as TGCAGTGCTAGTCCGCCGGGGGGCCATGAGCAGTTCTTC. This sequence encodes CSASPPGGHEQFF.

The rearrangement uses TRBV29-1 and TRBJ1-1, with TRBD1 identical over 7 bases. CDR1 and CDR2 from the germline V gene are SQVTM and ANQGSEA. This CDR3 is 11 amino acids long. CDR3 sequence reads: CRTQGWGEAFF. Written as DNA, the CDR3 is TGCAGGACACAGGGGTGGGGTGAAGCTTTCTTT.